This TCR beta chain appears in the sequencing data of a study of identifying expanded T cells in peripheral blood. Study-level points and caveats: Variance in clone template counts between approximately two-week samples significantly increased with total template count across all healthy donors. Technical replicates showed roughly 1.2 changed clones; around two weeks 15 to 20; four weeks 19.

Libraries were prepared by immunoSEQ multiplex PCR; TCRdb keeps only in-frame clonotypes and omits some of them. The sample includes about 80,000 clones, 84% seen only once; the top ten take roughly a fifth. Germline V gene data show CDR1 as LNHDA and CDR2 as SQIVND (reference sequence). This CDR3 contains 18 residues. V was trimmed by 6 bases and J by 0 bases, leaving 23 bases between them. This clone was seen more than once but under ten times. Its specificity is unknown. Collection occurred without any documented infections or immune events in donors. The sample taken for sequencing was blood. This receptor was obtained from a person aged 18 to 69 in good health. The gene calls are TRBV19 and TRBJ1-1, with TRBD1 as a possible D gene (5 bases). CDR3 nucleotides: TGTGCCAGTAGCGAACCAATCCAATTTGTAGGGGTGAACACTGAAGCTTTCTTT. Its protein is CASSEPIQFVGVNTEAFF.